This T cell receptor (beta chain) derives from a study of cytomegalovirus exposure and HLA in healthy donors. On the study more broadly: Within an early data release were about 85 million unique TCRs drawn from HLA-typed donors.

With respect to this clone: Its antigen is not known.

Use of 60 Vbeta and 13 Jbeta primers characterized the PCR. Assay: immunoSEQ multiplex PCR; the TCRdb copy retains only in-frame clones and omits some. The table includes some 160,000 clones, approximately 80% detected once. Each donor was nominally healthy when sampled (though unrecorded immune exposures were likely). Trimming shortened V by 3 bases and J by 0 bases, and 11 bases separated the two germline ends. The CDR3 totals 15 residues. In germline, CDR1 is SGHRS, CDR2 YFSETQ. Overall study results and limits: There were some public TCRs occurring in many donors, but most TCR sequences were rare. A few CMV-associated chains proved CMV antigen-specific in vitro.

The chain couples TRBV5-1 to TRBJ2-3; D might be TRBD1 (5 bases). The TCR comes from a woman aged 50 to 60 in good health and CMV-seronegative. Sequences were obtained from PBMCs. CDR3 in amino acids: CASSSGSASTDTQYF. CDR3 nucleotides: TGCGCCAGCAGCTCAGGGTCCGCTAGCACAGATACGCAGTATTTT.